The clone carrying this T cell receptor (beta chain) was observed a handful of times. Its antigen is not identified. The junction departs from the called germline gene at one end, perhaps through a read error. The CDR3 spans 15 residues. Germline lookup yields CDR1 SGHAT and CDR2 FQNNGV. In TCRdb, the PCR reads were re-called with MiXCR into one record per CDR3 protein. The repertoire holds approximately 550,000 distinct CDR3 sequences, with roughly 24% as singletons. Sorting defined naive CD8 T cells as CD8+CD4-CCR7+CD45RA+. The sample belongs to a study of molecular identifiers for immune sequencing clone quantification. Study context: Split five ways in replicates, RNA from roughly 20,000 or 100,000 naive CD8 cells had four portions sequenced. Study observations and caveats: Whereas naive cells kept under 1% of molecules in clones above 20 RNA copies, such clones held over 97% in effectors.

The TCR comes from a human donor in good health. Some libraries in this study had Jurkat cell RNA spiked in. This chain joins TRBV11-2 and TRBJ2-2; D may be TRBD1 or TRBD2 (5 bases each). Sequencing was performed on naive CD8+ T cells from blood, with Jurkat cell RNA spiked in. Subset defined: FACS-sorted CD8+CD4-CCR7+CD45RA+ naive T cells. In DNA form, the CDR3 reads TGTGCCAGCAGCTTACAAGGGGCGGGCACCGGGGAACTGTTTTTT. Its translation is CASSLQGAGTGELFF.